The clone carrying this T cell receptor (beta chain) has more than one count but fewer than ten. As yet, its antigen is unknown. CDR3 size: 14 residues. Germline loops: CDR1 SQVTM, CDR2 ANQGSEA. V lost 3 bases to trimming and J lost 0 bases, with 11 bases between them. The entry originates in a study of identical twins. TCRdb analysed the 5' RACE reads with MiXCR anew, one entry per CDR3 protein. The table records 690,000 or so distinct CDR3 sequences, 5.5% to 6.5% of them present only once. Study-wide findings and caveats: With beta out-of-frame sequences, excess sharing by twins was weaker.

The V gene is TRBV29-1, the J gene TRBJ1-2; D call uncertain. Sequenced input: naive T cells sorted from blood. The origin of this receptor is a man younger than 35 in good health. CDR3 DNA: TGCAGCGTTGAGAGCGAGAGGCCTAACTATGGCTACACCTTC. This sequence encodes CSVESERPNYGYTF.